This T cell receptor (beta chain) was found in a study of T cells in Graves' hyperthyroidism and ophthalmopathy. With 4 bases removed from V and 5 bases from J, the gap between germline ends came to 8 bases. Per the germline V gene, CDR1 is PRHDT and CDR2 is FYEKMQ (reference sequence). The CDR3 has 12 residues. A note on this clonotype: Its antigen is not known.

TCR beta CDR3 regions were amplified from RNA. With the HTBI primer set, the TCR CDR3 went through a first round of RT-PCR. MiXCR, run by TCRdb on the multiplex PCR reads, gives a single entry per CDR3 protein. The sample includes more than 500,000 distinct CDR3 sequences, about 45% of them seen just once. Each diagnosis drew on symptoms, thyroxine, TRAb, thyroid ultrasound and orbital computed tomography findings. Study-wide results and limits: Ophthalmopathy and stable hyperthyroidism were told apart by a 13 V-J model. Blood also carried most thyroid clonotypes expanded above 0.001.

The sample was peripheral blood or thyroid tissue (not recorded which). This TCR came from an adult woman with Graves' disease, either hyperthyroidism or ophthalmopathy (not recorded which). This rearrangement joins TRBV13 to TRBJ1-1; perhaps TRBD1 as D (5 bases). The CDR3 region has the DNA TGTGCCAGCAGCTCGGGACCGACTGAAGCTTTCTTT. It translates to CASSSGPTEAFF.